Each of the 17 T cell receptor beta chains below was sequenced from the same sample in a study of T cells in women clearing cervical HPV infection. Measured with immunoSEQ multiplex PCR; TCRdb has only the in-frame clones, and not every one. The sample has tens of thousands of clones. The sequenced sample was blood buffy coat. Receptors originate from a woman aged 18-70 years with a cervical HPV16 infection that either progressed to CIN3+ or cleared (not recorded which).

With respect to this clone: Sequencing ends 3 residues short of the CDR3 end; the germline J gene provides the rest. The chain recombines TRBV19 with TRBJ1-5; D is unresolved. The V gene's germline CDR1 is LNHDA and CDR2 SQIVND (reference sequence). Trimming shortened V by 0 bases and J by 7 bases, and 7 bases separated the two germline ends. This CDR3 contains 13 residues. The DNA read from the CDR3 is TGTGCCAGTAGTATAGATCTTGTGCAGCCC. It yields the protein CASSIDLVQP. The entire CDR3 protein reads CASSIDLVQPQHF.

The CDR3 bases that were read are TGTGCCAGCAGCTTAGCCTTCGGTACCTCCTACGAG. Encoded protein: CASSLAFGTSYE. In full, the CDR3 reads CASSLAFGTSYEQYF. The chain joins TRBV7-6 to TRBJ2-7; D is uncertain. Read data end 3 residues before the CDR3 end; the end is taken from the germline J gene. V dropped 0 bases and J dropped 0 bases, with 9 bases sitting between them. The CDR3 covers 15 residues. Germline CDR1 is SGHVS and CDR2 is FNYEAQ.

The chain's CDR3 is CSVGQGVHEQYF. CDR3 bases read: TGCAGCGTTGGGCAGGGGGTCCACGAG. This chain uses TRBV29-1 with TRBJ2-7; TRBD1 aligns across 7 bases. The CDR3 is cut off 3 residues early in the read; its end comes from the germline J gene. The CDR3 runs 12 residues. The ends lost 4 bases at V and 5 bases at J; junction bases unmatched: 5. From germline, CDR1 is SQVTM and CDR2 ANQGSEA.

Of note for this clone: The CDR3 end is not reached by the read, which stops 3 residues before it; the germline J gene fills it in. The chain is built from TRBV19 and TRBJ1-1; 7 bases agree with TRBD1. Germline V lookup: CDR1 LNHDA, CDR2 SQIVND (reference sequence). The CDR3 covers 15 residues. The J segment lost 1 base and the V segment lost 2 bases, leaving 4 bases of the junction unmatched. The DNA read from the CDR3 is TGTGCCAGTAGTATAAGGCAGGGGGGGAACACTGAA. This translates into CASSIRQGGNTE. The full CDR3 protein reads CASSIRQGGNTEAFF. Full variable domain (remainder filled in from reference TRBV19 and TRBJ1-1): DGGITQSPKYLFRKEGQNVTLSCEQNLNHDAMYWYRQDPGQGLRLIYYSQIVNDFQKGDIAEGYSVSREKKESFPLTVTSAQKNPTAFYLCASSIRQGGNTEAFFGQGTRLTVV.

The CDR3 sequence is CASSITGGSGYGYTF. Incomplete CDR3 DNA: TGTGCCAGCAGCATCACAGGGGGGTCAGGCTATGGC. J is TRBJ1-2 and V is TRBV7-3, with TRBD1 identical over 8 bases. The sequence runs out 3 residues before the end of the CDR3; the remainder is reconstructed from the germline J gene. J lost 4 bases, V lost 5 bases, and 9 bases had no gene match. CDR1 and CDR2 (germline): SGHTA, FQGTGA. This CDR3 is 15 amino acids long.

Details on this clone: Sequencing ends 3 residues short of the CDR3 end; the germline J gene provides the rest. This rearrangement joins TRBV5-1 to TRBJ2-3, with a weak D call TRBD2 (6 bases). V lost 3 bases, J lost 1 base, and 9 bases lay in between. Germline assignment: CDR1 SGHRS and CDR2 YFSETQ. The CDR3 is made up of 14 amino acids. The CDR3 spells CASSSERGTDTQYF. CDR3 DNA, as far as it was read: TGCGCCAGCAGCTCCGAGCGGGGCACAGATACG. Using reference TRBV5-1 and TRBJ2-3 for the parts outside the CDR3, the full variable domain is KAGVTQTPRYLIKTRGQQVTLSCSPISGHRSVSWYQQTPGQGLQFLFEYFSETQRNKGNFPGRFSGRQFSNSRSEMNVSTLELGDSALYLCASSSERGTDTQYFGPGTRLTVL.

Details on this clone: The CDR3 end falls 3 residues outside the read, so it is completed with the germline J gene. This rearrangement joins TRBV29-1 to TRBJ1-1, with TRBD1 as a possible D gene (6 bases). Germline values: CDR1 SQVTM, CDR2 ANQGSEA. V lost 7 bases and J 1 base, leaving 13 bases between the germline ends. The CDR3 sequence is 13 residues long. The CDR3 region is CSGGRGQNTEAFF. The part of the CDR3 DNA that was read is TGCAGCGGGGGCAGGGGACAGAACACTGAA.

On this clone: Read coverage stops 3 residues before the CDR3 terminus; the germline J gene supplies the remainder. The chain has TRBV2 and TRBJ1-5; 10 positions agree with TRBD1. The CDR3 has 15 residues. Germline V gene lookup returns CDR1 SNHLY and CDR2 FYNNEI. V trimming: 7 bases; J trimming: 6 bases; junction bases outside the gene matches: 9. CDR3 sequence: CASTLQGQGSQPQHF. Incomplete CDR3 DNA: TGTGCCAGCACCCTACAGGGACAGGGGAGTCAGCCC.

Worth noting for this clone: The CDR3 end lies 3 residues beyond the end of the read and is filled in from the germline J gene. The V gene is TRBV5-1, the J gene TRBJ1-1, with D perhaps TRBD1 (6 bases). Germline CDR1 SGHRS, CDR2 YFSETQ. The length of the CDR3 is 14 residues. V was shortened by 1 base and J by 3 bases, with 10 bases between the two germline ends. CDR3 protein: CASSLKDRDTEAFF. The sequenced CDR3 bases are TGCGCCAGCAGCTTGAAGGACAGAGACACTGAA.

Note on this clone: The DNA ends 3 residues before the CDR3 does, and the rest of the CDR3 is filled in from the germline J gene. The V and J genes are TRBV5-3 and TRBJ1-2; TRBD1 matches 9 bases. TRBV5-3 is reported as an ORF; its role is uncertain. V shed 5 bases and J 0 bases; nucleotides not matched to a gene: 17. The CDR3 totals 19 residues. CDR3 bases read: TGTGCCAGAAGGCTCCCGGGACAGGGATTCGCGCCCACTAACTATGGC. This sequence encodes CARRLPGQGFAPTNYG. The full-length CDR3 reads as CARRLPGQGFAPTNYGYTF.

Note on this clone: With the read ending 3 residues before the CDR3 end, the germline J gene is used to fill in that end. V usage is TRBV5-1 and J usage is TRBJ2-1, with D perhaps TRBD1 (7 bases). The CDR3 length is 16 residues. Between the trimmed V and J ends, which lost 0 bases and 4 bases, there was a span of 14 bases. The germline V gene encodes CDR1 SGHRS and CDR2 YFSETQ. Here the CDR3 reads CASSLDGGTAYNEQFF. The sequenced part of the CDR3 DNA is TGCGCCAGCAGCTTGGATGGCGGGACAGCTTACAATGAG.

This CDR3 reads CAYTRGRNEKLFF. The CDR3 DNA, read in part, is TGTGCCTACACCAGGGGGCGGAATGAAAAA. The rearrangement links TRBV30 to TRBJ1-4; the match to TRBD1 covers 8 bases. The sequenced fragment ends 3 residues before the CDR3 boundary, so the rest is inferred from the germline J gene. J lost 5 bases, V lost 7 bases, and 6 bases had no gene match. In germline, CDR1 is GTSNPN, CDR2 SVGIG (reference sequence). The CDR3 has 13 residues.

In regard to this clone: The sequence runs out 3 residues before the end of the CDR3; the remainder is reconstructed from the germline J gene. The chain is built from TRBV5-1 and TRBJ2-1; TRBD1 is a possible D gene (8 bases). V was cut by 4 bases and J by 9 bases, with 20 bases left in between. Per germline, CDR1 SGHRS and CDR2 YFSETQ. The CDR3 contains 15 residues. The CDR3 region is CASSQGAGALGEQFF. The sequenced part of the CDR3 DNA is TGCGCCAGCAGCCAGGGGGCGGGAGCGCTGGGTGAG.

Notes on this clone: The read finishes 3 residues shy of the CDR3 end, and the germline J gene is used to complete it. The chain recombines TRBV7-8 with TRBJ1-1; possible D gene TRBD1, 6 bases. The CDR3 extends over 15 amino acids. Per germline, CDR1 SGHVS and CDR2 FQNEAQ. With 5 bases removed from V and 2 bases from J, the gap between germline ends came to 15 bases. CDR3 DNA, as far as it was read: TGTGCCAGCAGCCCAGATGGGACAATAAACACTGAA. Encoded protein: CASSPDGTINTE. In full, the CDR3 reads CASSPDGTINTEAFF.

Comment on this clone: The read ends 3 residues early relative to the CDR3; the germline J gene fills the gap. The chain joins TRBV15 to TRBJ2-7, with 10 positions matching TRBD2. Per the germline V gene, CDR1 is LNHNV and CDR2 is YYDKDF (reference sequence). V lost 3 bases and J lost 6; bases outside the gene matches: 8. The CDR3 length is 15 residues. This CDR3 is CATSSRPSGSSEQYF. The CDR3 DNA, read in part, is TGTGCCACCAGCAGCCGTCCTAGCGGGAGCTCCGAG.

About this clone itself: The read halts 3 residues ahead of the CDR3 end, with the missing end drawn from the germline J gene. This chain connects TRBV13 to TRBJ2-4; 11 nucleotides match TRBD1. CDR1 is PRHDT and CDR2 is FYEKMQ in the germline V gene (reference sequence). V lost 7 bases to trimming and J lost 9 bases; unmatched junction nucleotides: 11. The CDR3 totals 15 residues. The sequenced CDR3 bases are TGTGCCAGCACCAAGTTGGGACAGGGGGTTGGCATT. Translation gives CASTKLGQGVGI. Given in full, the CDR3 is CASTKLGQGVGIQYF.

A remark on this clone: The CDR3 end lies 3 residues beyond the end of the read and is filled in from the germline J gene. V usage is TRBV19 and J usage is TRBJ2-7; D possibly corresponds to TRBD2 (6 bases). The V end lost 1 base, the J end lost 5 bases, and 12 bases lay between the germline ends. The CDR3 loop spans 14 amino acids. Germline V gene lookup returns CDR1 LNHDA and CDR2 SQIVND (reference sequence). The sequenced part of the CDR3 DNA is TGTGCCAGTAGTATAGTGGCGGGGATAAACGAG. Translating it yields CASSIVAGINE. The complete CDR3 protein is CASSIVAGINEQYF.